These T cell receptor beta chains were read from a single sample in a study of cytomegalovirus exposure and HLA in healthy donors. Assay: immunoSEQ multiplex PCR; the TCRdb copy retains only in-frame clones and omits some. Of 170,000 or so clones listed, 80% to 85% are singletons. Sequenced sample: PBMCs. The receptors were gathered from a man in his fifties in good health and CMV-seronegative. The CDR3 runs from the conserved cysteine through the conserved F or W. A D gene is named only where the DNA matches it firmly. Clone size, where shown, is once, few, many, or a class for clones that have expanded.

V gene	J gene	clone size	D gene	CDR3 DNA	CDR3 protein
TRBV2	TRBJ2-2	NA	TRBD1	TGTGCCAGCAGTGGAGACAGGGTGAGGGCCGGGGAGCTGTTTTTT	CASSGDRVRAGELFF
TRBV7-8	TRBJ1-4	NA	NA	TGTGCCAGCAGCTTAGGGACAGCTAATGAAAAACTGTTTTTT	CASSLGTANEKLFF
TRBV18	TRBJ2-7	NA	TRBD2	TGTGCCAGCTCAGGGACTAGCGGAAACGAGCAGTACTTC	CASSGTSGNEQYF
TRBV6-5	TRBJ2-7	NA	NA	TGTGCCAGCAGTAGGGACTTGTTCTACGAGCAGTACTTC	CASSRDLFYEQYF
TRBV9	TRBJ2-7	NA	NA	TGTGCCAGCAGCGTAGCGGCGGGTCCACTCTACGAGCAGTACTTC	CASSVAAGPLYEQYF
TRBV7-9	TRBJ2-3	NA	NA	TGTGCCAGCAGCATCCAGGGGAGGGGTACGCAGTATTTT	CASSIQGRGTQYF
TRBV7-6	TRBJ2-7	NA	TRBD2	TGTGCCAGCAGCTTATATGGACTAGCGGATTACGAGCAGTACTTC	CASSLYGLADYEQYF
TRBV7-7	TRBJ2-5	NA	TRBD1	TGTGCTAGCAGCCCGACAGGGAACCAAGAGACCCAGTACTTC	CASSPTGNQETQYF
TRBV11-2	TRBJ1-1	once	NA	TGTGCCAGCAGCCTGGGAGGGGGGGGGAACACTGAAGCTTTCTTT	CASSLGGGGNTEAFF
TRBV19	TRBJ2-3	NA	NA	TGTGCCAGTAGTTCGGGACTCAACACAGATACGCAGTATTTT	CASSSGLNTDTQYF
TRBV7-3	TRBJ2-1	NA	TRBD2	TGTGCCAGCAGCCCCCGACTAGCGCGATACAATGAGCAGTTCTTC	CASSPRLARYNEQFF
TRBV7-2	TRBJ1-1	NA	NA	TGTGCCAGCAGCGAAATGGGAGTTACTGAAGCTTTCTTT	CASSEMGVTEAFF
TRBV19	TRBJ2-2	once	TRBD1	TGTGCCAGTAGGTTGACAGGGGTCACCGGGGAGCTGTTTTTT	CASRLTGVTGELFF
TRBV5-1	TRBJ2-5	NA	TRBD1	TGCGCCAGCAGCTTGGGACAGGGGGGGCAAGAGACCCAGTACTTC	CASSLGQGGQETQYF
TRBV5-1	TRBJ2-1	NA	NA	TGCGCCAGCAGCTTGGGTTACAGGTACAATGAGCAGTTCTTC	CASSLGYRYNEQFF
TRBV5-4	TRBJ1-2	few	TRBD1	TGTGCCAGCAGCGGGTACAGGGGATTAAGCTATGGCTACACCTTC	CASSGYRGLSYGYTF
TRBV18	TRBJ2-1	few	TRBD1	TGTGCCAGCAGGGCAGGACAGGACAATGAGCAGTTCTTC	CASRAGQDNEQFF
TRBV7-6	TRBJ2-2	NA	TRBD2	TGTGCCAGCAGCCTCTTCGGGACTAGCGGGAACGGGGAGCTGTTTTTT	CASSLFGTSGNGELFF
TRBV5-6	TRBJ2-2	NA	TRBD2	TGTGCCAGCATGCTAGTACTAGCGGCGAACACCGGGGAGCTGTTTTTT	CASMLVLAANTGELFF
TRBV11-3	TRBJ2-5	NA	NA	TGTGCCAGCAGCTTAGAGCGGGGTGAGGGGGAGACCCAGTACTTC	CASSLERGEGETQYF
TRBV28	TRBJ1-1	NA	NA	TGTGCCAGCGAGACTGGGGCCGCTAAGAACACTGAAGCTTTCTTT	CASETGAAKNTEAFF
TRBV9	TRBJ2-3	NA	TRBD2	TGTGCCAGCAGCGGCGGACTAGAGAAGCGAGATACGCAGTATTTT	CASSGGLEKRDTQYF
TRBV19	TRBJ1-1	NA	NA	TGTGCCAGTAGTTTCTCAGGTTCTGAAGCTTTCTTT	CASSFSGSEAFF
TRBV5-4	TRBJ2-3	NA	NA	TGTGCCAGCAGCTTACGACTATTATCTAGCACAGATACGCAGTATTTT	CASSLRLLSSTDTQYF
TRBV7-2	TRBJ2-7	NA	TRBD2	TGTGCCAGCAGCGGACTAGCGGCCTACGAGCAGTACTTC	CASSGLAAYEQYF
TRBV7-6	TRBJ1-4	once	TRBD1	TGTGCCAGCAGCTTTGGAACCGGGACAGTTTATACGTCAACTAATGAAAAACTGTTTTTT	CASSFGTGTVYTSTNEKLFF
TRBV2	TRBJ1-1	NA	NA	TGTGCCAGCAGTTTCAGGGATGTGGACACTGAAGCTTTCTTT	CASSFRDVDTEAFF
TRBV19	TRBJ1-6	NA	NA	TGTGCCAGTAGAGGAGGTGAGGGACACGATAATTCACCCCTCCACTTT	CASRGGEGHDNSPLHF
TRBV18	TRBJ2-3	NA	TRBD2	TGTGCCAGCTCCTTCGGGACTAGCGGAATGGATACGCAGTATTTT	CASSFGTSGMDTQYF
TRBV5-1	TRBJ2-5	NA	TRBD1	TGCGCCAGCAGCTCCCTGACAGGGGCCTACAGCCAAGAGACCCAGTACTTC	CASSSLTGAYSQETQYF
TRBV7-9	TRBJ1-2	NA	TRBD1	TGTGCCAGCAGCCCGGACAGGACGGCTAACTATGGCTACACCTTC	CASSPDRTANYGYTF
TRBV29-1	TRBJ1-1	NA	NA	TGCAGCGTTGAGCCCATCGGCCCCGGGGTTAACACTGAAGCTTTCTTT	CSVEPIGPGVNTEAFF
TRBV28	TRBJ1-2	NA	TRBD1	TGTGCCAGCAGCCTCGGGACAGGGGACTATGGCTACACCTTC	CASSLGTGDYGYTF
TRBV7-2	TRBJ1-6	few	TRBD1	TGTGCCAGCAGCACACAGGGGGCGACCACACCCCTCCACTTT	CASSTQGATTPLHF
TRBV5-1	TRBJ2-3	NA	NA	TGCGCCAGCAGCTTGGAGGGGGTGTGGGGCACAGATACGCAGTATTTT	CASSLEGVWGTDTQYF
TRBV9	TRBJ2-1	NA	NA	TGTGCCAGCAGCGTAGCTACGTCGGTTGGGGGGAGCGATGAGCAGTTCTTC	CASSVATSVGGSDEQFF
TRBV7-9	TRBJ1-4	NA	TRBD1	TGTGCCAGCAGCTTAGGTCAGGGGGCAGAAAAACTGTTTTTT	CASSLGQGAEKLFF
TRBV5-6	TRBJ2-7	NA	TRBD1	TGTGCCAGCAGCTTGACAGGGGGCCCCTACGAGCAGTACTTC	CASSLTGGPYEQYF
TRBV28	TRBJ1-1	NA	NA	TGTGCCAGCATAAATCGGGTTGGTGAAGCTTTCTTT	CASINRVGEAFF
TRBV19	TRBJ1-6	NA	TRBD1	TGTGCCAGTAAGGGTCAGGGGGGAGGCTCATCCCAGATGGCCCTCCACTTT	CASKGQGGGSSQMALHF
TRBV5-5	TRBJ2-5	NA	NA	TGTGCCAGCAGCTTGCGCGTAAGCGGGACACACCAAGAGACCCAGTACTTC	CASSLRVSGTHQETQYF
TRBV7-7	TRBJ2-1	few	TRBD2	TGTGCTAGCAGCTTAGATCCTCCAAACGGGGGGGCCGGTGATGAGCAGTTCTTC	CASSLDPPNGGAGDEQFF
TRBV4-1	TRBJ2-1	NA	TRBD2	TGCGCCAGCTCAAAAGGGGCGTTAGCGGGATCCTACAATGAGCAGTTCTTC	CASSKGALAGSYNEQFF
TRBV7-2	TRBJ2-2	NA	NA	TGTGCCAGCAGCCTACACACCGGGGAGCTGTTTTTT	CASSLHTGELFF
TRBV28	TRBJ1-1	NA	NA	TGTGCCAGCAGGGCCGGGGGACCTCCACGGAACACTGAAGCTTTCTTT	CASRAGGPPRNTEAFF
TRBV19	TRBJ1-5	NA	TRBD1	TGTGCCAGTAGTCTGCGGACAGGGTGGATGGGGGGGAGCAATCAGCCCCAGCATTTT	CASSLRTGWMGGSNQPQHF
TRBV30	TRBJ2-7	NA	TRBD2	TGTGCCACCCTAGCGGGAGACTACGAGCAGTACTTC	CATLAGDYEQYF
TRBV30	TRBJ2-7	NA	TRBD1	TGTGCCTGGAGCGCCGAACAGGGGGTGGAGGACGAGCAGTACTTC	CAWSAEQGVEDEQYF
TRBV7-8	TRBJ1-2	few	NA	TGTGCCAGCAGCTCACCGGGACTTAGTGGGGGCTACACCTTC	CASSSPGLSGGYTF
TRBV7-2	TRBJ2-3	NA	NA	TGTGCCAGCAGCTTAGCGCAGGGGCCCGATACGCAGTATTTT	CASSLAQGPDTQYF
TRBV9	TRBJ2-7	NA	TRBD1	TGTGCCAGCAGTAAGACAGGGGGCGTATTGAACGAGCAGTACTTC	CASSKTGGVLNEQYF
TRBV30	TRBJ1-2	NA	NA	TGTGCCTGGAGAGGGGTCGGCTATGGCTACACCTTC	CAWRGVGYGYTF
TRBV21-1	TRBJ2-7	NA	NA	TGTGCCAGCAGCAACCCAGGGCCGAGCTCCTACGAGCAGTACTTC	CASSNPGPSSYEQYF
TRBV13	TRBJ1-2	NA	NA	TGTGCCAGCAGCGCTCAGGGATTAGGTAACTATGGCTACACCTTC	CASSAQGLGNYGYTF
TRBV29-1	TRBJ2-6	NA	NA	TGCAGCGTGCTAGAGTCTGGGGCCAACGTCCTGACTTTC	CSVLESGANVLTF
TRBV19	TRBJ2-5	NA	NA	TGTGCCAGTAGCTTCGGAGCCGGACTGTCGAGAGAGACCCAGTACTTC	CASSFGAGLSRETQYF
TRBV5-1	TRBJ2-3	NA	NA	TGCGCCAGCAGTGAGCTAACCCTTGATACGCAGTATTTT	CASSELTLDTQYF